What follows are 5 T cell receptor beta chains derived from one specimen sequenced in a study of blood T cell repertoires in COVID-19. The method was immunoSEQ multiplex PCR; TCRdb's version includes in-frame clones alone and lacks a portion of them. This sample has fewer than 55,000 clones, with around 90% found just once. Material for sequencing was peripheral blood. Receptors were obtained from a man aged 45-65 years with active COVID-19.

The chain carries TRBV11-3 and TRBJ2-1, with TRBD2 matching 9 bases. The CDR3 sequence is 14 residues long. V shed 5 bases, J shed 7 bases, and the junction held 6 bases outside the gene matches. Germline lookup yields CDR1 SGHNT and CDR2 YENEEA. Here the CDR3 reads CASSKSGGINEQFF. CDR3 DNA: TGTGCCAGCAGCAAGAGCGGGGGGATTAATGAGCAGTTCTTC.

This clone was picked up a small number of times. The V and J genes are TRBV6-5 and TRBJ1-6; no clear D gene. Germline V gives CDR1 MNHEY, CDR2 SVGAGI. V was clipped by 7 bases and J by 5 bases, with 3 bases between them. The CDR3 is made up of 11 amino acids. Here the CDR3 reads CASINNSPLHF. CDR3 DNA: TGTGCCAGCATCAATAATTCACCCCTCCACTTT.

The chain links TRBV7-9 to TRBJ2-2; 8 nucleotides match TRBD1. This CDR3 comprises 14 residues. CDR1 and CDR2 from the germline V gene are SEHNR and FQNEAQ (reference sequence). Germline trimming cut 4 bases from V and 6 bases from J; bases unmatched to any gene: 4. CDR3 protein: CASSWGQEAGELFF. The CDR3 DNA follows: TGTGCCAGCAGCTGGGGACAGGAGGCCGGGGAGCTGTTTTTT.

The genes are TRBV15 and TRBJ1-1; tentatively, D is TRBD1 (6 bases). Deletions cut 3 bases from V and 7 bases from J, with 24 bases between. CDR1 is LNHNV and CDR2 is YYDKDF in the germline V gene (reference sequence). The CDR3 extends over 17 amino acids. CDR3 coding DNA: TGTGCCACCAGCAGGTCGAAGGGCTCCCCGACAGGAGTTGAAGCTTTCTTT. Translated: CATSRSKGSPTGVEAFF.

The genes are TRBV9 and TRBJ1-6; no reliable D call. With 3 bases removed from V and 12 bases from J, the gap between germline ends came to 10 bases. Looked up from germline, CDR1 is SGDLS and CDR2 is YYNGEE. The CDR3 length is 12 residues. The CDR3 sequence: CASSGGGGPLHF. The CDR3, as DNA: TGTGCCAGCAGCGGCGGAGGTGGACCCCTCCACTTT. Supplemented by reference TRBV9 and TRBJ1-6, the full variable domain reads DSGVTQTPKHLITATGQRVTLRCSPRSGDLSVYWYQQSLDQGLQFLIQYYNGEERAKGNILERFSAQQFPDLHSELNLSSLELGDSALYFCASSGGGGPLHFGNGTRLTVT.